This TCR beta chain was recorded in a study of cytomegalovirus exposure and HLA in healthy donors. Overall study findings and caveats: Presence/absence analyses assumed roughly uniform sequencing depth across donors.

A word on this clone: Its antigen is not identified.

PCR involved 60 Vbeta and 13 Jbeta primers. TCRdb's table, derived via immunoSEQ multiplex PCR, lists solely in-frame clones and lacks some. Recorded here are 70,000 to 100,000 clones; the top ten clones represent 3.5% to 4%. Per the germline V gene, CDR1 is SGDLS and CDR2 is YYNGEE. V was cut by 0 bases and J by 0 bases, with 11 bases left in between. The CDR3 runs 16 residues. This sequence joins TRBV9 and TRBJ2-3, with D possibly matching TRBD2 (5 bases). This TCR came from a man between 18 and 35 years old in good health and CMV-seropositive. The specimen sequenced was PBMCs. The CDR3 loop is CASSVAPRASTDTQYF. The CDR3 nucleotides read TGTGCCAGCAGCGTAGCCCCGCGGGCCAGCACAGATACGCAGTATTTT.